This passage covers 28 T cell receptor beta chains from one sample sequenced in a study of technical replicates of blood from several donors. Using immunoSEQ multiplex PCR, the repertoire was profiled, and TCRdb retains in-frame clones only, with some absent. The sample lists 85,000 to 100,000 clones, roughly 95% seen once, with approximately 0.2% in the top ten. Material: T cells isolated from PBMCs. All receptors derive from a human donor in good health.

The chain carries TRBV5-4 and TRBJ2-7; 9 nucleotides agree with TRBD2. Germline V gene sequence: CDR1 SGHNT, CDR2 YYREEE (reference sequence). The CDR3 is made up of 14 amino acids. V dropped 4 bases and J dropped 0; count of bases not matched to a gene: 2. The CDR3 DNA sequence: TGTGCCAGCAGCGTTAGCGGGAGCTCCTACGAGCAGTACTTC. Protein product: CASSVSGSSYEQYF.

CDR3 sequence reads: CASSISTGTGGEQYF. The CDR3 bases are TGTGCCAGCAGCATTTCAACCGGGACAGGGGGCGAGCAGTACTTC. The chain carries TRBV28 and TRBJ2-7, with 11 bases matching TRBD1. After removal of 6 bases from V and 6 bases from J, the junction contained 10 bases not matched to a gene. This CDR3 is built from 15 residues. Germline V gene data show CDR1 as MDHEN and CDR2 as SYDVKM.

The rearrangement links TRBV7-9 to TRBJ2-1; 7 bases are shared with TRBD1. The CDR3 loop spans 11 amino acids. V shed 10 bases and J 11 bases; nucleotides not matched to a gene: 8. Per germline, CDR1 SEHNR and CDR2 FQNEAQ (reference sequence). The CDR3 protein is CAIGTVNKQFF. In DNA, the CDR3 is TGTGCCATCGGGACAGTGAATAAGCAGTTCTTC. The full variable domain, completed using reference TRBV7-9 and TRBJ2-1, is DTGVSQNPRHKITKRGQNVTFRCDPISEHNRLYWYRQTLGQGPEFLTYFQNEAQLEKSRLLSDRFSAERPKGSFSTLEIQRTEQGDSAMYLCAIGTVNKQFFGPGTRLTVL.

The rearrangement links TRBV5-1 to TRBJ2-1; 8 bases fit TRBD1. Germline V lookup: CDR1 SGHRS, CDR2 YFSETQ. The CDR3 loop spans 15 amino acids. The V gene end was trimmed by 4 bases and the J gene end by 3 bases; junction bases not matched to a gene: 6. CDR3 DNA: TGCGCCAGCAGCGCTGGGACAGGCATCTACAATGAGCAGTTCTTC. It encodes CASSAGTGIYNEQFF. The variable domain in full, completed from reference TRBV5-1 and TRBJ2-1, reads KAGVTQTPRYLIKTRGQQVTLSCSPISGHRSVSWYQQTPGQGLQFLFEYFSETQRNKGNFPGRFSGRQFSNSRSEMNVSTLELGDSALYLCASSAGTGIYNEQFFGPGTRLTVL.

The chain is built from TRBV5-1 and TRBJ2-1, with 12 nucleotides matching TRBD2. The CDR3 extends over 14 amino acids. Germline CDR1 SGHRS, CDR2 YFSETQ. V trimming: 3 bases; J trimming: 10 bases; junction bases outside the gene matches: 5. The CDR3: CASSSLAGGWEQFF. CDR3 DNA: TGCGCCAGCAGCTCACTAGCGGGGGGATGGGAGCAGTTCTTC.

CDR3: CASSPDREETQYF. Written as DNA, the CDR3 is TGTGCCAGCAGCCCCGACAGAGAAGAGACCCAGTACTTC. The chain recombines TRBV5-4 with TRBJ2-5, with D maybe TRBD1 (5 bases). The length of the CDR3 is 13 residues. Germline assignment: CDR1 SGHNT and CDR2 YYREEE (reference sequence). Deletions cut 4 bases from V and 3 bases from J, with 10 bases between.

The chain is built from TRBV28 and TRBJ2-5; tentatively, D is TRBD1 (7 bases). CDR3 size: 14 residues. V lost 7 bases and J lost 2, with 14 bases in between. Looked up from germline, CDR1 is MDHEN and CDR2 is SYDVKM. For the CDR3, the DNA is TGTGCCAGCATGGGGGGACAGTCTCAAGAGACCCAGTACTTC. This sequence encodes CASMGGQSQETQYF. The variable domain in full, completed from reference TRBV28 and TRBJ2-5, reads DVKVTQSSRYLVKRTGEKVFLECVQDMDHENMFWYRQDPGLGLRLIYFSYDVKMKEKGDIPEGYSVSREKKERFSLILESASTNQTSMYLCASMGGQSQETQYFGPGTRLLVL.

This chain links TRBV2 with TRBJ1-1; D remains unclear. V was trimmed by 6 bases and J by 1 base, leaving 9 bases between them. The CDR3 sequence is 13 residues long. The germline V gene has CDR1 SNHLY and CDR2 FYNNEI. The CDR3 DNA reads TGTGCCAGCAGGGGTCAGGAGAACACTGAAGCTTTCTTT. It translates to CASRGQENTEAFF.

CDR3: CASSTNPGLEAFF. CDR3 DNA sequence: TGTGCCAGCAGCACAAATCCGGGACTCGAAGCTTTCTTT. V is TRBV7-9 and J is TRBJ1-1; D may be TRBD1 (5 bases). V was clipped by 5 bases and J by 8 bases, with 15 bases between them. CDR1 SEHNR and CDR2 FQNEAQ come from the germline V gene (reference sequence). The CDR3 spans 13 residues.

J is TRBJ2-5 and V is TRBV7-9; 9 bases align to TRBD1. The CDR3 is 14 residues long. Unmatched junction bases numbered 4, after V lost 3 bases and J lost 5 bases. In germline, CDR1 is SEHNR, CDR2 FQNEAQ (reference sequence). The chain's CDR3 is CASSFNRGRETQYF. The CDR3 coding sequence is TGTGCCAGCAGCTTTAACAGGGGGCGGGAGACCCAGTACTTC. Full variable domain (outside the CDR3, taken from reference TRBV7-9 and TRBJ2-5): DTGVSQNPRHKITKRGQNVTFRCDPISEHNRLYWYRQTLGQGPEFLTYFQNEAQLEKSRLLSDRFSAERPKGSFSTLEIQRTEQGDSAMYLCASSFNRGRETQYFGPGTRLLVL.

The gene calls are TRBV18 and TRBJ2-7; D ambiguous. The V end was cut by 0 bases, the J end by 1 base, with 7 bases between. Germline lookup yields CDR1 KGHSH and CDR2 LQKENI. The CDR3 totals 14 residues. CDR3 loop: CASSPPSGSYEQYF. The CDR3 DNA is TGTGCCAGCTCACCACCCTCAGGTTCCTACGAGCAGTACTTC.

The chain has TRBV7-3 and TRBJ2-5; tentative D call: TRBD2 (6 bases). The CDR3 is 15 residues long. The ends were cut back, 0 bases at V and 1 base at J, with 9 bases in the middle. Looked up from germline, CDR1 is SGHTA and CDR2 is FQGTGA. CDR3 region: CASSLTGSGQETQYF. Written as DNA, the CDR3 is TGTGCCAGCAGCTTAACGGGTAGCGGCCAAGAGACCCAGTACTTC.

This clone was detected only once. This rearrangement joins TRBV18 to TRBJ2-7; 9 bases are shared with TRBD1. V gave up 8 bases and J gave up 2 bases; unmatched junction bases: 7. The CDR3 runs to 14 residues. The germline gives CDR1 KGHSH, CDR2 LQKENI. As DNA, the CDR3 is TGTGCCAGCCAGGCCGGGACAGGGCCCTACGAGCAGTACTTC. The encoded protein is CASQAGTGPYEQYF.

The chain joins TRBV28 to TRBJ2-1; 7 bases are shared with TRBD1. CDR1 MDHEN and CDR2 SYDVKM come from the germline V gene. The ends lost 8 bases at V and 0 bases at J; junction bases unmatched: 19. The CDR3 runs 19 residues. The CDR3 DNA reads TGTGCCAGCCATAACGAAGGACAGGTCTGGGAGAGCTCCTACAATGAGCAGTTCTTC. This gives the protein CASHNEGQVWESSYNEQFF.

This clone has a handful of counts. The rearrangement joins TRBV5-1 to TRBJ2-4, with D possibly matching TRBD1 (5 bases). Germline V lookup: CDR1 SGHRS, CDR2 YFSETQ. Between the trimmed V and J ends, which lost 6 bases and 0 bases, there was a span of 13 bases. The CDR3 contains 15 residues. The chain's CDR3 is CASTRQPLAKNIQYF. CDR3 coding DNA: TGCGCCAGCACCCGACAGCCCCTAGCCAAAAACATTCAGTACTTC.

CDR3 loop: CASSQDIYRIFRGQGSYEQYF. CDR3 nucleotides: TGTGCCAGCAGCCAAGATATCTATCGTATATTCCGGGGACAGGGCTCCTACGAGCAGTACTTC. The chain uses TRBV14 and TRBJ2-7; 9 positions agree with TRBD1. Per the germline V gene, CDR1 is SGHDN and CDR2 is FVKESK. CDR3 length: 21 residues. V lost 0 bases to trimming and J lost 0 bases; unmatched junction nucleotides: 18.

The gene calls are TRBV7-9 and TRBJ2-2; possibly TRBD1 for D (6 bases). Per the germline V gene, CDR1 is SEHNR and CDR2 is FQNEAQ (reference sequence). Trimming stripped 1 base from V and 4 bases from J, with 10 bases between. This CDR3 has 15 residues. This CDR3 is CASSLGTRGTGELFF. The CDR3 nucleotides are TGTGCCAGCAGCTTAGGTACCAGGGGCACCGGGGAGCTGTTTTTT.

The chain joins TRBV15 to TRBJ1-1; D uncertain. Trimming removed 1 base from V and 4 bases from J, with 4 bases in between. The germline V gene encodes CDR1 LNHNV and CDR2 YYDKDF (reference sequence). This CDR3 is built from 12 residues. The CDR3 region has the DNA TGTGCCACCAGCAGAGGGGCCACTGAAGCTTTCTTT. It is translated as CATSRGATEAFF.

The chain joins TRBV5-1 to TRBJ2-1; D might be TRBD2 (5 bases). Germline lookup yields CDR1 SGHRS and CDR2 YFSETQ. The CDR3 spans 16 residues. With 2 bases removed from V and 0 bases from J, the gap between germline ends came to 12 bases. The CDR3 protein is CASSFTGVSSYNEQFF. The CDR3 DNA reads as TGCGCCAGCAGCTTTACCGGGGTCTCCTCCTACAATGAGCAGTTCTTC. Looking up the rest from reference TRBV5-1 and TRBJ2-1 gives the full variable domain: KAGVTQTPRYLIKTRGQQVTLSCSPISGHRSVSWYQQTPGQGLQFLFEYFSETQRNKGNFPGRFSGRQFSNSRSEMNVSTLELGDSALYLCASSFTGVSSYNEQFFGPGTRLTVL.

The rearrangement uses TRBV9 and TRBJ2-1; D remains ambiguous. The V end lost 3 bases, the J end lost 1 base, and 11 bases lay between the germline ends. CDR3 length: 15 amino acids. Germline V CDR1 and CDR2: SGDLS, YYNGEE. CDR3 loop: CASSETVVSYNEQFF. For the CDR3, the DNA is TGTGCCAGCAGCGAAACAGTGGTGTCCTACAATGAGCAGTTCTTC.

This clone was counted once. The chain is built from TRBV5-1 and TRBJ1-2, with D unclear. This CDR3 contains 12 residues. V was clipped by 7 bases and J by 7 bases, with 14 bases between them. Looked up from germline, CDR1 is SGHRS and CDR2 is YFSETQ. CDR3 amino acids: CASSDGFAGYTF. CDR3 sequence (DNA): TGCGCCAGCTCAGATGGCTTTGCTGGCTACACCTTC.

The chain recombines TRBV5-1 with TRBJ2-2; no clear D. Trimming removed 6 bases from V and 0 bases from J, with 12 bases in between. Germline values: CDR1 SGHRS, CDR2 YFSETQ. This CDR3 is 15 amino acids long. DNA for the CDR3: TGCGCCAGCACAGACACAGAGACGAACACCGGGGAGCTGTTTTTT. Translation gives CASTDTETNTGELFF.

The chain combines TRBV12-5 with TRBJ2-3, with 8 bases fitting TRBD1. V lost 1 base and J lost 6; bases outside the gene matches: 9. Germline CDR1 is LGHNT and CDR2 is FRNRAP. This CDR3 has 16 residues. CDR3 sequence: CASGLERARGQDTQYF. The DNA for the CDR3 is TGTGCTAGTGGTTTGGAAAGGGCCAGGGGGCAGGATACGCAGTATTTT.

V gene TRBV7-9 combines with J gene TRBJ1-2, with TRBD1 matching 7 bases. The CDR3 covers 13 residues. V shed 7 bases and J 4 bases; nucleotides not matched to a gene: 6. CDR1 is SEHNR, CDR2 FQNEAQ, per germline (reference sequence). In nucleotides, the CDR3 is TGTGCCAGCACCCCAGGGGGAGGCTATGGCTACACCTTC. Translation: CASTPGGGYGYTF.

CDR3 region: CASSFLLNYGYTF. In DNA form, the CDR3 reads TGTGCCAGCAGCTTTCTCTTAAACTATGGCTACACCTTC. The chain is built from TRBV11-3 and TRBJ1-2, with no clear D. The CDR3 covers 13 residues. Germline CDR1 SGHNT, CDR2 YENEEA. V gave up 3 bases and J gave up 2 bases, with 7 bases separating them.

The CDR3, as DNA: TGTGCCAGCAGCCAAGGGGTGGGGCAGCGCCCCTATGGCTACACCTTC. Protein: CASSQGVGQRPYGYTF. The genes are TRBV14 and TRBJ1-2; possible D gene TRBD1, 5 bases. In germline, CDR1 is SGHDN, CDR2 FVKESK. This CDR3 has 16 amino acids. The germline V and J ends were trimmed by 1 base and 4 bases, with 16 bases remaining between them.

This sequence joins TRBV30 and TRBJ2-7; 10 positions agree with TRBD1. Trimming cost V 8 bases and J 1 base; bases outside gene matches: 2. The CDR3 has 12 amino acids. CDR1 is GTSNPN, CDR2 SVGIG, per germline (reference sequence). The CDR3 reads CAGQGGSYEQYF. CDR3 DNA: TGTGCCGGACAGGGGGGATCCTACGAGCAGTACTTC. Full variable domain (remainder filled in from reference TRBV30 and TRBJ2-7): SQTIHQWPATLVQPVGSPLSLECTVEGTSNPNLYWYRQAAGRGLQLLFYSVGIGQISSEVPQNLSASRPQDRQFILSSKKLLLSDSGFYLCAGQGGSYEQYFGPGTRLTVT.

The chain is built from TRBV25-1 and TRBJ2-3; the match to TRBD2 covers 7 bases. This CDR3 comprises 16 residues. Germline values: CDR1 MGHDK, CDR2 SYGVNS. V lost 8 bases, J lost 2 bases, and 13 bases stayed unmatched. CDR3 DNA: TGTGCCAGCGCTGGCTGGGACTACCGATTCACAGATACGCAGTATTTT. This gives the protein CASAGWDYRFTDTQYF.